The 9 T cell receptor beta chains below were found in one sample sequenced in a study of identical twins. MiXCR, run by TCRdb on the 5' RACE reads, gives a single entry per CDR3 protein. The repertoire has 700,000 or so distinct CDR3 sequences, 8.5% to 9.5% of them found once; the top ten carry around 0.95%. In addition, the sample was reused for a study of yellow fever vaccine responses in identical twins.

Sequencing was carried out using PBMCs. These receptors all come from a woman between 18 and 29 years old in good health.

The V call is TRBV4-1, the J call TRBJ2-3, with D uncertain. The CDR3 runs 13 residues. Germline V lookup: CDR1 MGHRA, CDR2 YSYEKL. The V end lost 3 bases, the J end lost 5 bases, and 9 bases lay between the germline ends. In DNA form, the CDR3 reads TGCGCCAGCAGCCAGGGCCTGGGAGATACGCAGTATTTT. Amino acid sequence: CASSQGLGDTQYF.

In this sample, this clonotype turned up a few times. The V and J genes are TRBV20-1 and TRBJ1-4, with 7 bases fitting TRBD1. The ends lost 3 bases at V and 5 bases at J; junction bases unmatched: 3. This CDR3 is 13 amino acids long. The germline gives CDR1 DFQATT, CDR2 SNEGSKA (reference sequence). This CDR3 reads CSARGQLNEKLFF. The CDR3 region has the DNA TGCAGTGCTAGGGGACAGTTAAATGAAAAACTGTTTTTT.

In this sample, this clonotype turned up a few times. The chain employs TRBV10-3 and TRBJ2-3; 14 bases map to TRBD2. CDR1 is ENHRY and CDR2 is SYGVKD in the germline V gene. The CDR3 spans 17 residues. V shed 2 bases and J 4 bases; nucleotides not matched to a gene: 5. CDR3 in DNA: TGTGCCATCAGTGAGCTGGGACTAGCGGGAGAGGCAGATACGCAGTATTTT. Translating gives CAISELGLAGEADTQYF.

Only a few counts were recorded for this clonotype. This chain connects TRBV12-3 or TRBV12-4 to TRBJ2-3, with 8 positions matching TRBD2. Losses at the gene ends were 5 bases for V and 6 bases for J; bases not matched to a gene: 7. The CDR3 is 14 amino acids. In nucleotides, the CDR3 is TGTGCCAGCAGTCGGGGGGGGCCAGTGGATACGCAGTATTTT. Translated: CASSRGGPVDTQYF.

The table lists this clonotype with a few counts. This chain connects TRBV29-1 to TRBJ2-7, with 10 bases lining up with TRBD2. J lost 4 bases, V lost 6 bases, and 6 bases had no gene match. This CDR3 comprises 13 residues. In germline, CDR1 is SQVTM, CDR2 ANQGSEA. DNA of the CDR3: TGCAGCGTCTCGACTAGCGGGCCGTACGAGCAGTACTTC. This codes for CSVSTSGPYEQYF.

Only a few counts were recorded for this clonotype. This rearrangement joins TRBV29-1 to TRBJ2-1; D ambiguous. The CDR3 is 13 amino acids. Trimming shortened V by 3 bases and J by 4 bases, and 10 bases separated the two germline ends. Germline lookup yields CDR1 SQVTM and CDR2 ANQGSEA. The CDR3 loop is CSVERSRYNEQFF. The CDR3 region has the DNA TGCAGCGTTGAGAGGAGTCGATACAATGAGCAGTTCTTC.

The chain recombines TRBV14 with TRBJ1-1; D unresolved. Germline assignment: CDR1 SGHDN and CDR2 FVKESK. The CDR3 consists of 13 residues. Trimming left V 3 bases short and J 5 bases short, with 10 bases between. The CDR3 protein is CASSQSTRTEAFF. As DNA, the CDR3 is TGTGCCAGCAGCCAGTCGACGAGGACTGAAGCTTTCTTT.

The V gene is TRBV20-1, the J gene TRBJ2-3, with 7 nucleotides matching TRBD2. Germline assignment: CDR1 DFQATT and CDR2 SNEGSKA (reference sequence). CDR3 length: 14 amino acids. Losses at the gene ends were 6 bases for V and 2 bases for J; bases not matched to a gene: 8. The CDR3: CSAQLLANTDTQYF. The CDR3 DNA sequence: TGCAGTGCCCAGCTACTAGCGAACACAGATACGCAGTATTTT.

This chain links TRBV27 with TRBJ2-7; TRBD1 might be the D (7 bases). CDR3 length: 12 amino acids. Trimming removed 3 bases from V and 12 bases from J, with 15 bases in between. CDR1 and CDR2 from the germline V gene are MNHEY and SMNVEV (reference sequence). The CDR3 DNA reads TGTGCCAGCAGTTTCCCAGGGGGGAGTTCGTACTTC. This sequence encodes CASSFPGGSSYF.